The text below deals with one T cell receptor beta chain. What it binds is unknown. Trimming took off 0 bases at V and 2 bases at J, with 5 bases between the two ends. CDR1 SGHRS and CDR2 YFSETQ come from the germline V gene. The CDR3 runs 13 residues. Each patient relapsed following autologous stem cell transplantation, and prior brentuximab vedotin exposure differed. This sample stems from a study of PD-1 blockade in classical Hodgkin lymphoma. Study-wide results and caveats: Reported findings placed baseline TCR diversity lower in newly diagnosed patients (compared with healthy donors). Complete responders had baseline diversity similar to newly diagnosed patients. Patients were excluded if nivolumab began under 1 year after ASCT (the autologous transplant).

Sequencing was performed with immunoSEQ multiplex PCR; in TCRdb, only in-frame clones are kept and a portion is missing. In the table there are about 110,000 clones, roughly nine tenths of which are singletons. The material sequenced was peripheral blood mononuclear cells (PBMCs), taken before the second cycle of nivolumab. V and J are TRBV5-1 and TRBJ2-5, with D perhaps matching TRBD2 (5 bases). This receptor was taken from a human donor with classical Hodgkin lymphoma. The CDR3 nucleotides read TGCGCCAGCAGCTTGGGAGGGCAAGAGACCCAGTACTTC. This encodes CASSLGGQETQYF.